What follows are 31 T cell receptor beta chains derived from one specimen sequenced in a study of blood T cells in healthy people across ages (dated by TCRdb to about 2015). The library was built by means of 5' RACE. The sequencer was an Illumina HiSeq 2500. The second PCR ran for roughly 7 to 11 cycles and used a J-beta primer mix along with a sample-barcoded 5' primer. The public reads were run again by TCRdb, first through fastp at Q25 and then through MiXCR, and only productive beta chains were kept. Every distinct CDR3 protein forms one entry, paired with its most common genes and DNA. A total of some 1.7 million distinct CDR3 sequences appear in this sample, about 30% of them only once. In total, the top ten clones hold roughly 8% of the sample. The source material was blood. The source of these receptors is a woman aged 30 to 39 in good health.

This clonotype was detected ten times or more. The chain carries TRBV7-2 and TRBJ2-3; no clear D. Germline-derived CDR1 and CDR2 are SGHTA and FQGNSA. This CDR3 has 11 residues. V lost 4 bases to trimming and J lost 14 bases, with 13 bases between them. This CDR3 is CASSSGQVRYF. DNA of the CDR3: TGTGCCAGCAGCTCCGGGCAGGTTCGGTATTTT. Drawing the rest from reference TRBV7-2 and TRBJ2-3, the complete variable domain is GAGVSQSPSNKVTEKGKDVELRCDPISGHTALYWYRQSLGQGLEFLIYFQGNSAPDKSGLPSDRFSAERTGGSVSTLTIQRTQQEDSAVYLCASSSGQVRYFGPGTRLTVL.

Only a few counts were recorded for this clonotype. The V gene is TRBV20-1, the J gene TRBJ1-6; D remains ambiguous. Trimming left V 0 bases short and J 3 bases short, with 12 bases between. CDR1 and CDR2 from the germline V gene are DFQATT and SNEGSKA (reference sequence). This CDR3 comprises 16 residues. CDR3: CSARDQATYYNSPLHF. For the CDR3, the DNA is TGCAGTGCTAGAGATCAAGCAACTTACTATAATTCACCCCTCCACTTT.

In this sample, this clonotype turned up many times. The chain links TRBV10-3 to TRBJ2-5, with D possibly being TRBD2 (6 bases). This CDR3 region has 14 residues. Per the germline V gene, CDR1 is ENHRY and CDR2 is SYGVKD. V lost 2 bases and J lost 5, with 12 bases in between. The CDR3 region is CAISELGGGETQYF. The CDR3 region has the DNA TGTGCCATCAGTGAGCTGGGCGGAGGGGAGACCCAGTACTTC.

In its sample, this clonotype was seen a few times. The chain couples TRBV28 to TRBJ2-3; D is undetermined. V lost 5 bases to trimming and J lost 8 bases, with 8 bases between them. CDR1 is MDHEN and CDR2 is SYDVKM in the germline V gene. The CDR3 runs 11 residues. The DNA of the CDR3 is TGTGCCAGCAGTACCACGATTACGCAGTATTTT. Protein sequence: CASSTTITQYF.

V and J are TRBV12-3 or TRBV12-4 and TRBJ2-3; D may match TRBD1 or TRBD2 (5 bases each). CDR3 size: 15 residues. The V end was cut by 5 bases, the J end by 4 bases, with 16 bases between. Written as DNA, the CDR3 is TGTGCCAGCAGTGAGAGGGGAATCGGCGCAGATACGCAGTATTTT. Its protein product is CASSERGIGADTQYF.

J is TRBJ2-5 and V is TRBV4-1, with TRBD2 as a possible D gene (5 bases). Matching the DNA end better, TRBJ2-7 makes the J call doubtful. The CDR3 has 17 amino acids. Germline CDR1 reads MGHRA; CDR2 reads YSYEKL. The CDR3 loop reads CASSQAGWRKPVYEQYF. Here the CDR3 DNA reads TGCGCCAGCAGCCAAGCGGGGTGGAGAAAGCCCGTCTACGAGCAGTACTTC.

The CDR3 sequence is CASSYNRGTSRGATDTQYF. In nucleotides, the CDR3 is TGTGCCAGCAGTTACAACAGGGGGACCAGCAGGGGAGCCACAGATACGCAGTATTTT. The chain joins TRBV6-5 to TRBJ2-3; 8 nucleotides agree with TRBD1. The CDR3 length is 19 residues. The V segment lost 2 bases and the J segment 2 bases; nucleotides outside the gene matches: 15. Germline V lookup: CDR1 MNHEY, CDR2 SVGAGI.

The chain has TRBV20-1 and TRBJ2-7, with TRBD1 matching 10 bases. With V trimmed by 3 bases and J by 4 bases, 6 bases remained unmatched. CDR1 and CDR2 (germline): DFQATT, SNEGSKA (reference sequence). The CDR3 spans 14 residues. The CDR3 protein is CSARDRGTGYEQYF. The CDR3 DNA is TGCAGTGCTAGGGACAGGGGGACAGGGTACGAGCAGTACTTC.

Worth noting for this clonotype: A much larger clonotype is one base distant, so this may be a read error. This chain uses TRBV20-1 with TRBJ2-5; possible D gene TRBD1, 5 bases. The tail of the sequence fits TRBJ2-7 better, so the J call may be wrong. The CDR3 has 13 amino acids. Germline V CDR1 and CDR2: DFQATT, SNEGSKA (reference sequence). The CDR3 bases are TGCAGTGCTAGTCGCAGGGTGCCTAACGAGCAGTACTTC. Translating it yields CSASRRVPNEQYF.

This clonotype has more than one count but fewer than ten. This chain uses TRBV7-2 with TRBJ1-5; a weak D match, TRBD1 (5 bases). This CDR3 contains 15 residues. Germline assignment: CDR1 SGHTA and CDR2 FQGNSA. Trimming took off 3 bases at V and 6 bases at J, with 15 bases between the two ends. The CDR3 DNA follows: TGTGCCAGCAGCTTGGGAGGGGCAAGGGGTCAGCCCCAGCATTTT. Protein sequence: CASSLGGARGQPQHF. Using reference TRBV7-2 and TRBJ1-5 for the parts outside the CDR3, the full variable domain is GAGVSQSPSNKVTEKGKDVELRCDPISGHTALYWYRQSLGQGLEFLIYFQGNSAPDKSGLPSDRFSAERTGGSVSTLTIQRTQQEDSAVYLCASSLGGARGQPQHFGDGTRLSIL.

This clonotype was seen only a few times. The genes are TRBV6-1 and TRBJ2-4; 7 nucleotides match TRBD2. The junction had 25 bases not matched to a gene; V was cut back by 7 bases and J by 13 bases. CDR1 is MNHNS, CDR2 SASEGT, per germline. This CDR3 is built from 17 residues. The CDR3 region is CASKRTPNLADDLEQYF. The CDR3 DNA follows: TGTGCCAGCAAGCGAACCCCCAACCTAGCGGATGATTTGGAGCAGTACTTC.

This clonotype was picked up many times. The chain combines TRBV20-1 with TRBJ2-3, with 7 bases fitting TRBD2. V shed 0 bases and J 1 base; nucleotides not matched to a gene: 7. Per germline, CDR1 DFQATT and CDR2 SNEGSKA (reference sequence). This CDR3 spans 16 amino acids. This CDR3 is CSARDKGGRGTDTQYF. The CDR3 nucleotides are TGCAGTGCTAGAGATAAAGGCGGGAGAGGCACAGATACGCAGTATTTT.

This clonotype turned up a few times. The gene calls are TRBV7-2 and TRBJ1-2, with TRBD1 matching 7 bases. Germline V lookup: CDR1 SGHTA, CDR2 FQGNSA. The CDR3 spans 14 residues. J gave up 5 bases and V 7 bases, and 10 bases lay outside the gene matches. The CDR3, as DNA: TGTGCCAGCACCCTAATAGGGGGCGCGTATGGCTACACCTTC. The encoded protein is CASTLIGGAYGYTF.

This clonotype has ten or more counts. The V gene is TRBV5-1, the J gene TRBJ2-1, with D perhaps assigned TRBD1 or TRBD2 (6 bases each). CDR1 is SGHRS, CDR2 YFSETQ, per germline. The CDR3 length is 12 residues. Trimming took 4 bases from V and 14 from J, leaving 16 bases between them. In DNA, the CDR3 is TGCGCCAGCAGCACAGGGACTCCGGGAAAGTTCTTC. This gives the protein CASSTGTPGKFF.

Comments on this clonotype: A read error is possible here, since a much larger clone lies one base away. The chain recombines TRBV7-9 with TRBJ2-5; TRBD2 aligns across 9 bases. Germline assignment: CDR1 SEHNR and CDR2 FQNEAQ (reference sequence). The CDR3 has 15 amino acids. The V and J ends lost 8 bases and 4 bases, in that order; junction bases with no gene match: 11. The CDR3 DNA reads TGTGCCAGCGGCTCCTCGACTAGCGGCCCAGAGACCCAGTACTTC. This encodes CASGSSTSGPETQYF.

V and J are TRBV5-1 and TRBJ1-1; TRBD1 is a possible D gene (5 bases). Trimming removed 1 base from V and 3 bases from J, with 10 bases in between. The CDR3 sequence is 14 residues long. CDR1 SGHRS and CDR2 YFSETQ come from the germline V gene. The CDR3 loop reads CASSLSGTDTEAFF. The CDR3 bases are TGCGCCAGCAGCTTGTCAGGGACGGACACTGAAGCTTTCTTT.

This clonotype has more than one count but fewer than ten. The V gene is TRBV5-1, the J gene TRBJ2-5; unclear D gene. The CDR3 covers 15 residues. Germline V gives CDR1 SGHRS, CDR2 YFSETQ. Trimming cost V 4 bases and J 5 bases, with 18 bases left between them. The chain's CDR3 is CASSIEIESPETQYF. The CDR3 coding sequence is TGCGCCAGCAGCATCGAAATTGAAAGTCCGGAGACCCAGTACTTC.

The V and J genes are TRBV5-1 and TRBJ2-4; D remains ambiguous. The germline V gene encodes CDR1 SGHRS and CDR2 YFSETQ. Trimming cost V 0 bases and J 0 bases, with 22 bases left between them. The CDR3 is 20 amino acids. CDR3 in DNA: TGCGCCAGCAGCTTGGCGCGGTTAGCACATGATCCCTCAGCCAAAAACATTCAGTACTTC. Amino acids: CASSLARLAHDPSAKNIQYF.

This clonotype was counted at least ten times. V usage is TRBV7-2 and J usage is TRBJ2-5; 10 bases align to TRBD1. Germline-derived CDR1 and CDR2 are SGHTA and FQGNSA. This CDR3 has 15 residues. The V and J ends lost 3 bases and 11 bases, in that order; junction bases with no gene match: 12. CDR3 protein: CASSFGGTGVREQYF. The CDR3 DNA reads as TGTGCCAGCAGCTTTGGGGGGACAGGGGTTCGTGAGCAGTACTTC.

The chain is built from TRBV7-2 and TRBJ2-7; maybe TRBD2 (6 bases). From germline, CDR1 is SGHTA and CDR2 FQGNSA. V was pared by 5 bases and J by 2 bases, with 13 bases between. The CDR3 sequence is 14 residues long. The CDR3 loop is CASSQRRGPYEQYF. DNA for the CDR3: TGTGCCAGCAGCCAACGGCGGGGTCCCTACGAGCAGTACTTC.

The V and J genes are TRBV5-6 and TRBJ2-3; D gene uncertain. The CDR3 consists of 14 residues. Trimming took 3 bases from V and 1 from J, leaving 9 bases between them. Germline CDR1 is SGHDT and CDR2 is YYEEEE. This CDR3 is CASSWNLGTDTQYF. DNA of the CDR3: TGTGCCAGCAGCTGGAACCTGGGCACAGATACGCAGTATTTT.

The rearrangement links TRBV27 to TRBJ2-1; 8 bases map to TRBD2. This CDR3 has 15 amino acids. V lost 5 bases and J lost 8; bases outside the gene matches: 11. Germline CDR1 reads MNHEY; CDR2 reads SMNVEV (reference sequence). The CDR3 DNA reads as TGTGCCAGCAGTATCGTTAGCGGGATAAATGATGAGCAGTTCTTC. This gives the protein CASSIVSGINDEQFF.

This clonotype was counted only a few times. The chain has TRBV20-1 and TRBJ2-1; no clear D gene. V lost 0 bases, J lost 2 bases, and 5 bases lay in between. This CDR3 region has 13 residues. Germline V gene sequence: CDR1 DFQATT, CDR2 SNEGSKA (reference sequence). As DNA, the CDR3 is TGCAGTGCTAGAGATTCCACCTACAATGAGCAGTTCTTC. Its protein product is CSARDSTYNEQFF.

This clonotype occurred once. The V call is TRBV6-1, the J call TRBJ2-2; D remains unclear. This CDR3 region has 13 residues. The V end lost 6 bases, the J end lost 6 bases, and 11 bases lay between the germline ends. Germline V lookup: CDR1 MNHNS, CDR2 SASEGT. The CDR3 protein is CASRPRVPGELFF. CDR3 bases: TGTGCCAGCAGACCAAGGGTCCCCGGGGAGCTGTTTTTT.

This chain joins TRBV6-2 or TRBV6-3 and TRBJ2-4; 13 bases line up with TRBD2. Germline V gene data show CDR1 as MNHEY and CDR2 as SVGEGT. V shed 8 bases, J shed 13 bases, and the junction held 14 bases outside the gene matches. This CDR3 region has 15 residues. The CDR3 coding sequence is TGTGCCAGCCGACTCCGGACTAGCGGGAGTAATGAGCAGTACTTC. Its translation: CASRLRTSGSNEQYF.

The chain carries TRBV6-1 and TRBJ2-5; 9 bases map to TRBD2. The germline gives CDR1 MNHNS, CDR2 SASEGT. V lost 6 bases, J lost 11 bases, and 22 bases stayed unmatched. The CDR3 is 17 residues long. CDR3 amino acids: CASSPEGGLARGGEQYF. The CDR3 DNA sequence: TGTGCCAGCAGCCCCGAGGGCGGACTAGCGCGCGGGGGTGAGCAGTACTTC.

A remark on this clonotype: Relative to the germline gene, one junction end is altered; a read error may explain this. The chain couples TRBV7-2 to TRBJ2-3, with TRBD1 as a possible D gene (6 bases). Per the germline V gene, CDR1 is SGHTA and CDR2 is FQGNSA. This CDR3 region has 15 residues. The CDR3 DNA is TGTGCCAGCAGATTAGGGGGTACTAGCACAGATACGCAGTATTTT. Protein sequence: CASRLGGTSTDTQYF.

The CDR3 sequence: CASSFERTTQYF. The CDR3 coding sequence is TGTGCCAGCAGCTTCGAGCGGACCACGCAGTATTTT. V is TRBV7-2 and J is TRBJ2-3, with D perhaps matching TRBD2 (5 bases). The CDR3 totals 12 residues. Germline V gene sequence: CDR1 SGHTA, CDR2 FQGNSA. The germline V and J ends were trimmed by 3 bases and 9 bases, with 10 bases remaining between them.

In the case of this clonotype: A much more abundant neighbour one base away suggests this may be a read error. The chain recombines TRBV5-5 with TRBJ2-7; no clear D. The CDR3 spans 12 residues. The V gene's germline CDR1 is SGHKS and CDR2 YYEKEE (reference sequence). Trimming removed 4 bases from V and 3 bases from J, with 8 bases in between. CDR3 residues: CASSPFHYEQYF. CDR3 sequence (DNA): TGTGCCAGCAGCCCCTTTCACTACGAGCAGTACTTC.

At least ten counts were recorded for this clonotype. This chain links TRBV5-1 with TRBJ2-7, with a weak D call TRBD1 (6 bases). The CDR3 has 16 amino acids. Germline values: CDR1 SGHRS, CDR2 YFSETQ. V was clipped by 1 base and J by 2 bases, with 16 bases between them. CDR3 bases: TGCGCCAGCAGCTTGATTTCAGGGGCCAGCCCCTACGAGCAGTACTTC. Translating it yields CASSLISGASPYEQYF.

This clonotype was counted a few times. The chain uses TRBV28 and TRBJ2-4; D is perhaps TRBD1 or TRBD2 (6 bases each). The J call may be wrong; the DNA end is better matched by TRBJ2-5. Germline assignment: CDR1 MDHEN and CDR2 SYDVKM. The CDR3 runs 16 residues. The CDR3 region is CASSRPPGAGGETQYF. In nucleotides, the CDR3 is TGTGCCAGCAGTCGCCCCCCGGGGGCCGGTGGAGAGACCCAGTACTTC.